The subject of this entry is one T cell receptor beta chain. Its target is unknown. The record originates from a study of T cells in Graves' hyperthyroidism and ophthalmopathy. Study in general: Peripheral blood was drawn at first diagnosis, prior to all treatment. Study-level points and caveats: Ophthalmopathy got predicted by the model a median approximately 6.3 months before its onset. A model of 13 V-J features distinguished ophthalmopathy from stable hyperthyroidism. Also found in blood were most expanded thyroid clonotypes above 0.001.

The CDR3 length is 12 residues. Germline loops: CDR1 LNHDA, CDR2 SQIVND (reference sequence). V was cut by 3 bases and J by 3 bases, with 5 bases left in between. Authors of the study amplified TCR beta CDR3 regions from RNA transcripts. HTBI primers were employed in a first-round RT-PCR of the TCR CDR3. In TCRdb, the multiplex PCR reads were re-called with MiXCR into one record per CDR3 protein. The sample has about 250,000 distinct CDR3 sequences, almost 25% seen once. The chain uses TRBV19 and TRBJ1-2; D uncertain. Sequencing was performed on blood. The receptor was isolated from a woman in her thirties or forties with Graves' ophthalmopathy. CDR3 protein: CASSMLDYGYTF. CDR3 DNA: TGTGCCAGTAGTATGTTGGACTATGGCTACACCTTC.